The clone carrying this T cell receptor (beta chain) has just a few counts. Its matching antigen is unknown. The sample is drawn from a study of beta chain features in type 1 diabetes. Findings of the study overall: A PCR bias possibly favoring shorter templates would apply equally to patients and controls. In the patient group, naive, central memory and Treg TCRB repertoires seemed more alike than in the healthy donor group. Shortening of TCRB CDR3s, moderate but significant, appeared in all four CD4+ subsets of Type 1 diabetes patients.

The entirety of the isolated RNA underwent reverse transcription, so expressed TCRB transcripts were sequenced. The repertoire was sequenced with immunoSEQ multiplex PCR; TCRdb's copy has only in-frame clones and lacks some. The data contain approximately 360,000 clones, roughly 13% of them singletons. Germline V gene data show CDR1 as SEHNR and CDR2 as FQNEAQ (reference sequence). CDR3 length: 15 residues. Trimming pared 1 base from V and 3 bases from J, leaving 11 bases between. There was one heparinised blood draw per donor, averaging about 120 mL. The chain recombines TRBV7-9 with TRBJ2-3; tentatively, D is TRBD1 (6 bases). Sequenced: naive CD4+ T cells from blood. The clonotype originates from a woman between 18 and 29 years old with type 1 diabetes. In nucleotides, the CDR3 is TGTGCCAGCAGCTTAGGACAGGTTTATACAGATACGCAGTATTTT. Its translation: CASSLGQVYTDTQYF.